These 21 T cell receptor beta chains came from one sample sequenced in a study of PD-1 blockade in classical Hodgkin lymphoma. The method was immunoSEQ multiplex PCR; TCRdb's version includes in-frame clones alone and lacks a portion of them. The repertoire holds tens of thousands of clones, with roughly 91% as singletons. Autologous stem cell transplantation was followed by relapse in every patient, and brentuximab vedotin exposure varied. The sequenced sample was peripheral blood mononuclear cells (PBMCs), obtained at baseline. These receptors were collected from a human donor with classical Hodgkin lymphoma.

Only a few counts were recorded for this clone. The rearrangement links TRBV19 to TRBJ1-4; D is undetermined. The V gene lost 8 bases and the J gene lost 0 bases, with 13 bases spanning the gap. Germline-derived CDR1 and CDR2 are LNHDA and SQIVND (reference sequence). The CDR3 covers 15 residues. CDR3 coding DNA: TGTGCCAGTTCGGACGGAGAAACAACTAATGAAAAACTGTTTTTT. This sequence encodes CASSDGETTNEKLFF.

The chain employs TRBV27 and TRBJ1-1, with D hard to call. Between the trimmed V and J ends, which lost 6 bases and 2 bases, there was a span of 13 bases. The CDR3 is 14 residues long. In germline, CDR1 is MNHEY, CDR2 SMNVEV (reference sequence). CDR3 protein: CASRSLSLNTEAFF. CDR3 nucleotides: TGTGCCAGCAGGTCTCTTTCTCTCAACACTGAAGCTTTCTTT.

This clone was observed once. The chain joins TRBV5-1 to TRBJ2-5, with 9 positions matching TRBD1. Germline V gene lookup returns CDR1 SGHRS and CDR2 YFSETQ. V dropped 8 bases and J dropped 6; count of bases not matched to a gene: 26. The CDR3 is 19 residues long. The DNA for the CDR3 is TGCGCCAGTACCTCAACCAACTATACCCGGGACAGGGATTTTAAGACCCAGTACTTC. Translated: CASTSTNYTRDRDFKTQYF.

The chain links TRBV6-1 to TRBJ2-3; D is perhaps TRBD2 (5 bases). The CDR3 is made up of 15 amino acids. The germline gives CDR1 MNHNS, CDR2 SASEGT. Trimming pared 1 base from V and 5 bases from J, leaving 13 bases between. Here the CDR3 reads CASSEVGSVVDTQYF. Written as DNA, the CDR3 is TGTGCCAGCAGTGAAGTTGGTAGCGTGGTAGATACGCAGTATTTT.

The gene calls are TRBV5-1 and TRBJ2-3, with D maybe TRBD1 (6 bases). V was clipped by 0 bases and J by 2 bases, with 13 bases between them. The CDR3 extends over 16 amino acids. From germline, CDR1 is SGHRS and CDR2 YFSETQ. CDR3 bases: TGCGCCAGCAGCTTGGAGGGCAGGGGTCCCACAGATACGCAGTATTTT. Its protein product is CASSLEGRGPTDTQYF.

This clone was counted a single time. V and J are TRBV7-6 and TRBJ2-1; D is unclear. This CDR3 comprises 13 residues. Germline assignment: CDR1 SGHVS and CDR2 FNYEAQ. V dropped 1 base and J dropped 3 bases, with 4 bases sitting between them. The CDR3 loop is CASSLGIYNEQFF. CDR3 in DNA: TGTGCCAGCAGCTTAGGGATCTACAATGAGCAGTTCTTC. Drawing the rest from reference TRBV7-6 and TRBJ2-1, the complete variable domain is GAGVSQSPRYKVTKRGQDVALRCDPISGHVSLYWYRQALGQGPEFLTYFNYEAQQDKSGLPNDRFSAERPEGSISTLTIQRTEQRDSAMYRCASSLGIYNEQFFGPGTRLTVL.

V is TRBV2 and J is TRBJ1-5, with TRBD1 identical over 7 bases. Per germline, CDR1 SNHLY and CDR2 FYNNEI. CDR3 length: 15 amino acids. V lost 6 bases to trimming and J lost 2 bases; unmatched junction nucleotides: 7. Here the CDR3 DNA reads TGTGCCAGCAGGGGGACAGCCGACGGCAATCAGCCCCAGCATTTT. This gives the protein CASRGTADGNQPQHF.

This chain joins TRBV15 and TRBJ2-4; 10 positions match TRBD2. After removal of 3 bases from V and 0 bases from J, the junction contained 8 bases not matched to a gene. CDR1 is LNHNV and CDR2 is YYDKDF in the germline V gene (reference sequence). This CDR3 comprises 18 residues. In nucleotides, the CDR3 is TGTGCCACCAGCAGCGGGACTAGCGAGCCGTTAGCCAAAAACATTCAGTACTTC. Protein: CATSSGTSEPLAKNIQYF.

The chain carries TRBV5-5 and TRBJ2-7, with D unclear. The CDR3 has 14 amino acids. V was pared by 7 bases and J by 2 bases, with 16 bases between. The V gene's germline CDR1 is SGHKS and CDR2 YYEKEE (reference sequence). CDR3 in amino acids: CASLRDLLTYEQYF. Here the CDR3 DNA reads TGTGCCAGCCTTCGTGATCTACTGACCTACGAGCAGTACTTC.

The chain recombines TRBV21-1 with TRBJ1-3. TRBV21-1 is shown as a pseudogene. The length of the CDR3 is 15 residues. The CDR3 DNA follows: TGTGCCAGCGAGGAGGGGCCAGCGTTTGGAAACACCATATATTTT. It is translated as CASEEGPAFGNTIYF.

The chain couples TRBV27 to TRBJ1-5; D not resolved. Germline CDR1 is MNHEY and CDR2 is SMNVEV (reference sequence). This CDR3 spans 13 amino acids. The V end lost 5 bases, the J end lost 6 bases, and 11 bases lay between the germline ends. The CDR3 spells CASSHEGFQPQHF. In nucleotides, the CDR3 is TGTGCCAGCAGTCATGAAGGGTTTCAGCCCCAGCATTTT.

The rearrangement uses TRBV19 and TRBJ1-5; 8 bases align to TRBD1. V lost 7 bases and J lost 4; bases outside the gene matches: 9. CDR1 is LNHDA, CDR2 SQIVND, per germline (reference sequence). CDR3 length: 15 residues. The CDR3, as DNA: TGTGCCAGTAATACGGGACAGGACCTAAATCAGCCCCAGCATTTT. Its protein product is CASNTGQDLNQPQHF.

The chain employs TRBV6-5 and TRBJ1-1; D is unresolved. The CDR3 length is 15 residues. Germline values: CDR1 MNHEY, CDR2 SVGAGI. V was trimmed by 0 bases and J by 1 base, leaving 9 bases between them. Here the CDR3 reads CASSYSPRTNTEAFF. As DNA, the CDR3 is TGTGCCAGCAGTTACTCCCCGCGGACGAACACTGAAGCTTTCTTT.

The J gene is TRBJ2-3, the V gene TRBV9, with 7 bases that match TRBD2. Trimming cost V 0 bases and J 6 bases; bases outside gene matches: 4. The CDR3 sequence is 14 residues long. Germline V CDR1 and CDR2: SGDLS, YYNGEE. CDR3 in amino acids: CASSVVGGMDTQYF. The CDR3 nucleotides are TGTGCCAGCAGCGTAGTGGGGGGGATGGATACGCAGTATTTT.

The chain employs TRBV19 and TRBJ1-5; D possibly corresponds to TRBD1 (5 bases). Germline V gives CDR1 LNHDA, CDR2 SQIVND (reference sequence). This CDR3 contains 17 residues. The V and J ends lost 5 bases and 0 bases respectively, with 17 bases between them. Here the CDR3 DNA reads TGTGCCAGTAGTTTCGTATCGGGCAGGGATAGCAATCAGCCCCAGCATTTT. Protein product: CASSFVSGRDSNQPQHF.

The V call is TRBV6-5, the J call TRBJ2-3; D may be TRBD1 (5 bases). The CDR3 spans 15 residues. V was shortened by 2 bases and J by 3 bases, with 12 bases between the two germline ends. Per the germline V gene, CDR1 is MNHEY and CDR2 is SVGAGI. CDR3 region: CASSYGGQGTDTQYF. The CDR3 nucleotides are TGTGCCAGCAGTTACGGTGGGCAGGGAACAGATACGCAGTATTTT.

In DNA, the CDR3 is TGTGCCAGCAGCTTAGGGGGGACTTCCTACGAGCAGTACTTC. Its protein is CASSLGGTSYEQYF. The chain combines TRBV7-8 with TRBJ2-7, with a weak D call TRBD2 (6 bases). CDR1 is SGHVS and CDR2 is FQNEAQ in the germline V gene. Trimming left V 1 base short and J 1 base short, with 8 bases between. This CDR3 has 14 residues.

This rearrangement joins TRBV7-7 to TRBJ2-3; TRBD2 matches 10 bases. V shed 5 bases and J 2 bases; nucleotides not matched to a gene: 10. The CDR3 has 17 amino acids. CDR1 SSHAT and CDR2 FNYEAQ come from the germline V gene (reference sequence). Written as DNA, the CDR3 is TGTGCCAGCAGCCCAGATAGCGGGGGGACCCTCACAGATACGCAGTATTTT. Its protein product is CASSPDSGGTLTDTQYF.

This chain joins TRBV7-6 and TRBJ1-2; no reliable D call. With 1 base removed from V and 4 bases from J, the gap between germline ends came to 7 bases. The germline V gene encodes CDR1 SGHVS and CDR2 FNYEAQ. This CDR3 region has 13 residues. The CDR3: CASSLELGYGYTF. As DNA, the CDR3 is TGTGCCAGCAGCTTAGAGTTGGGCTATGGCTACACCTTC.

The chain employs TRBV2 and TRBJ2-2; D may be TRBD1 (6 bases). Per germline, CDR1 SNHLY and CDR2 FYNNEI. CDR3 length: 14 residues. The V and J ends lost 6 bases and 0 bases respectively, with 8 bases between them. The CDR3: CASRGTPNTGELFF. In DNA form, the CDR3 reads TGTGCCAGCAGAGGGACACCGAACACCGGGGAGCTGTTTTTT.

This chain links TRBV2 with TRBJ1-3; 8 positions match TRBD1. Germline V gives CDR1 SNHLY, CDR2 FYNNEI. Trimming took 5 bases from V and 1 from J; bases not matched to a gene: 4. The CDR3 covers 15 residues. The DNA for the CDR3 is TGTGCCAGCAGTTCAGGGGGCATGTCTGGAAACACCATATATTTT. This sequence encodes CASSSGGMSGNTIYF.